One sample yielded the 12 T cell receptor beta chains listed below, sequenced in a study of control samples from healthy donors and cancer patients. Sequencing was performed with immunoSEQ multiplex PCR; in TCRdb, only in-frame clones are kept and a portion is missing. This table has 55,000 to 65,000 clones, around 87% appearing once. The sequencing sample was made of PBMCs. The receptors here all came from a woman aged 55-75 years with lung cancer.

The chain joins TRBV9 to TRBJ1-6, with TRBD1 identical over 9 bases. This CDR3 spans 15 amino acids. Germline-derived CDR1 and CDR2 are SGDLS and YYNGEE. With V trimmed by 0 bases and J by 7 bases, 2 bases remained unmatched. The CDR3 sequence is CASSVAGQGNSPLHF. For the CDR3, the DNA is TGTGCCAGCAGCGTAGCGGGACAGGGAAATTCACCCCTCCACTTT.

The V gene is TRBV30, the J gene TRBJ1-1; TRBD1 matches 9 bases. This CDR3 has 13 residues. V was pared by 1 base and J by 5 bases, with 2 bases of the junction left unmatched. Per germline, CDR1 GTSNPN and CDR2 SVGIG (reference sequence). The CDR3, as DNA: TGTGCCTGGAGTGCGGACAGGGGAACTGAAGCTTTCTTT. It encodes CAWSADRGTEAFF.

The CDR3 bases are TGTGCCAGCTCGAGGGGGCGGAGCCAAGAGACCCAGTACTTC. It encodes CASSRGRSQETQYF. The chain joins TRBV18 to TRBJ2-5; 7 bases map to TRBD1. Germline-derived CDR1 and CDR2 are KGHSH and LQKENI. This CDR3 spans 14 amino acids. Trimming removed 6 bases from V and 1 base from J; junction bases left unmatched: 5.

The CDR3 DNA reads TGTGCCAGCAGTTACGGTCGTCGACCCTACGAGCAGTACTTC. Encoded protein: CASSYGRRPYEQYF. The chain recombines TRBV27 with TRBJ2-7, with D hard to call. Germline V gene sequence: CDR1 MNHEY, CDR2 SMNVEV (reference sequence). This CDR3 contains 14 residues. Trimming pared 4 bases from V and 2 bases from J, leaving 12 bases between.

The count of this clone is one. CDR3 residues: CASHRRASSGANVLTF. The CDR3 region has the DNA TGTGCCAGCCATCGGCGGGCTTCGAGTGGGGCCAACGTCCTGACTTTC. The rearrangement joins TRBV19 to TRBJ2-6; a possible D gene is TRBD2 (5 bases). V was shortened by 9 bases and J by 3 bases, with 18 bases between the two germline ends. CDR1 LNHDA and CDR2 SQIVND come from the germline V gene (reference sequence). The CDR3 is 16 amino acids.

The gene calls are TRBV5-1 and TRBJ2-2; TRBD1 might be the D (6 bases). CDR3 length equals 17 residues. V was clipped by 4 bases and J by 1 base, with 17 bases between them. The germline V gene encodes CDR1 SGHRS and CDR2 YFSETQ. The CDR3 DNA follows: TGCGCCAGCAGCGCAAGGACCAGGGGTCGGAACACCGGGGAGCTGTTTTTT. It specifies CASSARTRGRNTGELFF.

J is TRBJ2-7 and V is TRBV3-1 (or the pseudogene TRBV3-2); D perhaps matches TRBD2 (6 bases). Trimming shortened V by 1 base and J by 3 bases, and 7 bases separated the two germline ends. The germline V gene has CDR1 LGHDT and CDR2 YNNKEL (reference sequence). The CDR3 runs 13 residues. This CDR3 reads CASSQGLVYEQYF. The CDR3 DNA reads TGTGCCAGCAGCCAAGGACTAGTCTACGAGCAGTACTTC.

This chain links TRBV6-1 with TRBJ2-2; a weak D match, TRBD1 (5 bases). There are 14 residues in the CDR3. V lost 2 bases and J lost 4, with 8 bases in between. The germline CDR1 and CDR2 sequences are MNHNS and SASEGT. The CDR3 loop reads CASSEQGGTGELFF. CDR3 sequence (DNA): TGTGCCAGCAGTGAACAGGGTGGCACCGGGGAGCTGTTTTTT.

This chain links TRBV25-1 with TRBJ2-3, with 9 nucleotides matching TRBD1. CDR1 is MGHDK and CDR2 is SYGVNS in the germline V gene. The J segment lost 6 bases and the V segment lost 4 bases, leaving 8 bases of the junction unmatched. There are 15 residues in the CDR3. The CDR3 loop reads CASSGWDRASDTQYF. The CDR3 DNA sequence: TGTGCCAGCAGTGGCTGGGACAGGGCATCCGATACGCAGTATTTT.

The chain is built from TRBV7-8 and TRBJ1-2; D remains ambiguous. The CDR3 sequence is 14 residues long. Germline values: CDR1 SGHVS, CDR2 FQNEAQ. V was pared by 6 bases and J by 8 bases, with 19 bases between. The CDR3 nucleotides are TGTGCCAGCAGTCCCGGATCGTCTAGGATCGGCTACACCTTC. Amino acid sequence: CASSPGSSRIGYTF.

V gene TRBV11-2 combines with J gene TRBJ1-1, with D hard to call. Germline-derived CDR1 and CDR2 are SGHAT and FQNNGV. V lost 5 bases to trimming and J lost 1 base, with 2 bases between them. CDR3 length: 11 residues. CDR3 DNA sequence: TGTGCCAGCAGCACGAACACTGAAGCTTTCTTT. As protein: CASSTNTEAFF.

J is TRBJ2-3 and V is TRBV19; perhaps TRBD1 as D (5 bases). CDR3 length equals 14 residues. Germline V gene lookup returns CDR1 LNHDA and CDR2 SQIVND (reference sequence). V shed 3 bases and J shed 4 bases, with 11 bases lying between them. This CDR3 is CASSMQGRADTQYF. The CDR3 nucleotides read TGTGCCAGTAGTATGCAGGGTCGGGCAGATACGCAGTATTTT. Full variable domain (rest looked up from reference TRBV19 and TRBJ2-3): DGGITQSPKYLFRKEGQNVTLSCEQNLNHDAMYWYRQDPGQGLRLIYYSQIVNDFQKGDIAEGYSVSREKKESFPLTVTSAQKNPTAFYLCASSMQGRADTQYFGPGTRLTVL.